What follows are 8 T cell receptor beta chains derived from one specimen sequenced in a study of shared clonotypes between healthy human individuals. Naive CD8 cells, CD45RO-negative and positively selected for CCR7, excluded terminally differentiated effector memory CD45RA+ cells. Repertoires were generated with immunoSEQ multiplex PCR, while TCRdb's copy carries only in-frame clones and drops some. The sample includes about 820,000 clones, over 90% of them seen just once. The sequencing input was naive CD8+ T cells sorted from blood. These receptors were obtained from a man in his thirties or forties in good health.

The chain has TRBV29-1 and TRBJ2-7; D may be TRBD1 (6 bases). In germline, CDR1 is SQVTM, CDR2 ANQGSEA. The CDR3 sequence is 13 residues long. V shed 1 base and J shed 3 bases, with 10 bases lying between them. In nucleotides, the CDR3 is TGCAGCGTTGAAGGGGGGCTAGACTACGAGCAGTACTTC. It yields the protein CSVEGGLDYEQYF.

V usage is TRBV5-4 and J usage is TRBJ2-3, with 14 bases that match TRBD2. The length of the CDR3 is 17 residues. Looked up from germline, CDR1 is SGHNT and CDR2 is YYREEE (reference sequence). The ends lost 4 bases at V and 6 bases at J; junction bases unmatched: 10. The CDR3 here is CASSGTSGSLETDTQYF. In nucleotides, the CDR3 is TGTGCCAGCAGCGGGACTAGCGGGAGTCTGGAGACGGATACGCAGTATTTT.

V usage is TRBV19 and J usage is TRBJ2-3; D ambiguous. Germline CDR1 reads LNHDA; CDR2 reads SQIVND (reference sequence). V dropped 3 bases and J dropped 2 bases, with 12 bases sitting between them. The CDR3 loop spans 15 amino acids. The CDR3 region is CASSMHPGYTDTQYF. The CDR3 DNA reads as TGTGCCAGTAGTATGCACCCAGGATACACAGATACGCAGTATTTT.

The chain recombines TRBV7-9 with TRBJ2-7; 10 positions agree with TRBD1. Per the germline V gene, CDR1 is SEHNR and CDR2 is FQNEAQ (reference sequence). The CDR3 loop spans 17 amino acids. V gave up 6 bases and J gave up 2 bases; unmatched junction bases: 13. As DNA, the CDR3 is TGTGCCAGCAGGCGTCACCCCTCGGACAGGGGGGCCTACGAGCAGTACTTC. It yields the protein CASRRHPSDRGAYEQYF.

The V gene is TRBV30, the J gene TRBJ2-7, with D tentatively TRBD2 (6 bases). Germline-derived CDR1 and CDR2 are GTSNPN and SVGIG (reference sequence). The CDR3 sequence is 11 residues long. Trimming took off 3 bases at V and 6 bases at J, with 9 bases between the two ends. CDR3: CAWSRAGEQYF. CDR3 nucleotides: TGTGCCTGGAGCCGAGCGGGCGAGCAGTACTTC. Together with reference TRBV30 and TRBJ2-7, the CDR3 gives the full variable domain: SQTIHQWPATLVQPVGSPLSLECTVEGTSNPNLYWYRQAAGRGLQLLFYSVGIGQISSEVPQNLSASRPQDRQFILSSKKLLLSDSGFYLCAWSRAGEQYFGPGTRLTVT.

This sequence joins TRBV10-2 and TRBJ2-2; D gene unclear. In germline, CDR1 is WSHSY, CDR2 SAAADI. This CDR3 is 13 amino acids long. V lost 3 bases, J lost 5 bases, and 7 bases lay in between. The CDR3 loop reads CASSDGVTGELFF. In DNA, the CDR3 is TGCGCCAGCAGTGATGGGGTGACCGGGGAGCTGTTTTTT.

This clone has just one count. This chain links TRBV6-1 with TRBJ1-1; TRBD1 might be the D (5 bases). V was pared by 11 bases and J by 2 bases, with 15 bases between. Germline loops: CDR1 MNHNS, CDR2 SASEGT. The CDR3 has 13 amino acids. CDR3 coding DNA: TGTGCCGGGGCCCAACGGGGTAACACTGAAGCTTTCTTT. This sequence encodes CAGAQRGNTEAFF.

This rearrangement joins TRBV10-1 to TRBJ2-3; a possible D gene is TRBD2 (6 bases). Trimming stripped 8 bases from V and 2 bases from J, with 11 bases between. This CDR3 has 13 residues. The germline V gene has CDR1 WNHNN and CDR2 SYGVQD (reference sequence). CDR3 sequence: CASEAGPTDTQYF. CDR3 in DNA: TGCGCCAGCGAAGCGGGCCCCACAGATACGCAGTATTTT.